This T cell receptor beta chain was captured in a study of blood T cell repertoires in COVID-19. Study-level background: Donors in the United States, Italy and Spain gave samples during acute or convalescent COVID-19. PBMCs, B-cell-depleted T cells, or T cells were the source of the cDNA or gDNA that made up the material.

As processed by the authors: Estimated nucleated cell counts came from reference gene primer amplification. Some clones are missing from TCRdb's copy, which holds only in-frame ones; the method was immunoSEQ multiplex PCR. The DNA was the basis for D and trimming; V, J and clone size are from that table. The repertoire holds about 310,000 clones, with around 89% as singletons. This clonotype was obtained from a woman aged 40 to 50 with COVID-19, enrolled during active disease. Source material: peripheral blood.

The CDR3 here is CSVEGRPWGGSYEQYF. CDR3 DNA: TGCAGCGTTGAAGGCCGACCCTGGGGGGGAAGCTACGAGCAGTACTTC. The chain is built from TRBV29-1 and TRBJ2-7; 7 positions match TRBD2. This CDR3 is built from 16 residues. CDR1 SQVTM and CDR2 ANQGSEA come from the germline V gene. Unmatched junction bases numbered 12, after V lost 1 base and J lost 3 bases.